This TCR beta chain was identified during a study of Graves' ophthalmopathy and Graves' hyperthyroidism. This clonotype was observed at least ten times. Investigators amplified TCR beta CDR3 regions from RNA transcripts. The workflow started with a first-round RT-PCR run with HTBI primers and then moved on to a second-round multiplex PCR. A single record per CDR3 protein comes from TCRdb applying MiXCR to the multiplex PCR reads. This table has about 220,000 distinct CDR3 sequences, 20% to 25% appearing once. This CDR3 has 13 residues. The germline CDR1 and CDR2 sequences are DFQATT and SNEGSKA (reference sequence). V gave up 2 bases and J gave up 0 bases, with 8 bases separating them.

The chain employs TRBV20-1 and TRBJ2-7; D uncertain. Sequencing input: peripheral blood. The sequence came from a woman between 50 and 59 years old with Graves' ophthalmopathy. CDR3 amino acids: CSARLHNSYEQYF. CDR3 DNA sequence: TGCAGTGCTAGACTACACAACTCCTACGAGCAGTACTTC.